The clone carrying this TCR beta chain was picked up a small number of times. Its antigen remains unidentified. Trimming left V 2 bases short and J 4 bases short, with 13 bases between. Germline V gene data show CDR1 as MNHEY and CDR2 as SVGAGI. CDR3 length: 15 residues. This sample is part of a study of cytomegalovirus exposure and HLA in healthy donors. Overall study findings and caveats: As a later analysis revealed, most CMV-associated TCR beta chains appeared HLA-restricted.

PCR employed 60 Vbeta and 13 Jbeta primers. The data were produced by immunoSEQ multiplex PCR, yet TCRdb's version contains in-frame clones alone and is incomplete. The top ten clones hold more than 3% of a sample with over 150,000 clones, about 80% of them seen once. The V gene is TRBV6-5, the J gene TRBJ2-3, with D tentatively TRBD1 (5 bases). This clonotype originated in a woman aged 55-70 years in good health and CMV-seropositive. The sequencing sample was made of PBMCs. As DNA, the CDR3 is TGTGCCAGCAGTTACGGGCAGGGTATGGCAGATACGCAGTATTTT. Protein product: CASSYGQGMADTQYF.